The source of this T cell receptor beta chain is a study of cytomegalovirus exposure and HLA in healthy donors. For the study at large: One earlier analysis, a look at approximately 190 million T cells, found fewer than 140 million unique TCR beta sequences. Study results and caveats: HLA restriction was apparent for most CMV-associated TCR beta chains in a later analysis. Some V segments, TRBV6-2 and TRBV6-3 among them, were indistinguishable and were therefore excluded. More clonal expansion characterized HLA-associated TCR beta chains than equally common others in a later analysis.

Germline CDR1 is SNHLY and CDR2 is FYNNEI. Trimming took 3 bases from V and 1 from J; bases not matched to a gene: 0. The CDR3 sequence is 14 residues long. The PCR was carried out with 60 Vbeta primers and 13 Jbeta primers. Using immunoSEQ multiplex PCR, the repertoire was profiled, and TCRdb retains in-frame clones only, with some absent. The data contain over 150,000 clones, approximately 81% of them singletons. In the case of this clone: What it recognizes is unknown.

The sequence derives from a man aged 30-40 years in good health and CMV-seropositive. The gene calls are TRBV2 and TRBJ2-1; TRBD2 aligns across 7 bases. Sequencing used PBMCs. CDR3 bases: TGTGCCAGCAGTGAGGGGGGGTCCTACAATGAGCAGTTCTTC. Residues: CASSEGGSYNEQFF.